This T cell receptor beta chain was sequenced for a study of blood T cells in healthy people across ages. Germline V gene data show CDR1 as MNHNY and CDR2 as SVGAGI (reference sequence). V gave up 5 bases and J gave up 7 bases; unmatched junction bases: 5. CDR3 length: 15 residues. Peripheral blood was drawn, approximately 9.5 milliliters per donor. With a J-beta primer mix and a sample-barcoded 5' primer, a second PCR ran about 7 to 12 cycles. Every cDNA was tagged by a template-switch adaptor with 12 random nucleotides. TCRdb recomputed calls from the 5' RACE reads with MiXCR, one row per CDR3 protein. Among about 1,500,000 distinct CDR3 sequences listed, 42% were seen once.

The rearrangement uses TRBV6-6 and TRBJ2-3; 14 bases map to TRBD2. Sequencing was done on a sample of blood. This TCR came from a woman between 18 and 30 years old in good health. CDR3 protein: CASSGGLAGGYTQYF. In nucleotides, the CDR3 is TGTGCCAGCAGTGGTGGACTAGCGGGGGGCTATACGCAGTATTTT.